A single T cell receptor (beta chain) is shown here with its context. There is no known antigen for this receptor. Within one base of it there is no much larger clone, and no base qualities were kept. This entry belongs to a study of blood T cells in healthy people across ages (dated by TCRdb to between 2015 and 2017). Notes on the research overall: In model experiments, template switching captured roughly one uniquely barcoded TCR beta cDNA molecule for every two T cells. Using deep sequencing normalized with unique cDNA molecular identifiers, the study measured how TCR beta repertoire diversity changes with age. Donors were grouped into four age groups: young (average 16 years), middle-aged (39), aged (about 60) and long-lived (82). To avoid experimental bias, donors of different ages were spread randomly across the sequencing lanes. Two additional independent replicas of 1 million unique cDNA reads from the same blood draw were analyzed for two donors (one aged 18 to 30 and one aged 80 or older). On the study overall, not on this receptor specifically: As age increased, observed TCR beta diversity per million T cells dropped in a roughly linear way, and a significant reduction was already evident by age around 41. Compared with the aged group, the long-lived group had more naive CD4+ T cells, fewer expanded clones and increased TCR diversity, a pattern suggesting age selection. Because donor CMV infection status was unknown, age-related changes in expanded clonotypes were potentially confounded. Estimates of total diversity from one million sequenced T cells were regarded as lower bounds and underestimates. Bulk unsorted PBMC profiling prevented conclusive comparison of naive and antigen-experienced compartments. A strong correlation was found between observed TCR beta diversity and the percentage of naive T cells measured by flow cytometry.

The donors were about 40 Caucasian individuals from Russia, aged roughly 6 to 90 years, who were systemically healthy. Each donor gave 9.5 to 10 milliliters of peripheral blood, drawn into EDTA-treated Vacutainer tubes. Ficoll-Paque density-gradient centrifugation was used to isolate PBMCs, with at least 7 million per sample. Total RNA was extracted from PBMCs with Trizol reagent, with at least 6 micrograms obtained per sample. For every donor, flow cytometry on a PBMC aliquot measured the percentage of naive CD45RAhigh/CD27high T cells. V is reduced by 4 bases and J by 2 bases, leaving a spacing of 13 bases between them. The CDR3 contains 14 residues, cysteine and phenylalanine counted. The kept DNA is CDR3 alone, 42 bases in frame from the first base. The germline V gene provides CDR1 SGHRS and CDR2 YFSETQ. Library generation was performed with 5' RACE. For sequencing, an Illumina HiSeq 2500 was employed. The second PCR ran for roughly 7 to 12 cycles and used a J-beta primer mix along with a sample-barcoded 5' primer. A template-switch 5' adaptor carrying 12 random nucleotides introduced a unique molecular identifier onto each TCR beta cDNA molecule. Each sample yielded at least 3 million CDR3-containing paired-end reads. First-strand cDNA synthesis was performed from all RNA using the Mint cDNA synthesis kit, with priming by a TRBC-specific oligonucleotide. All cDNA was treated with uracil-DNA glycosylase and then went through a first 18-cycle PCR with the universal primers M1SS and BC2_uni_R. The published analysis was carried out like this. Normalization of each sample was performed by random selection of 1 million high-quality reads, each carrying a distinct molecular identifier. Instead of being binned into consensus sequences, reads that shared molecular identifiers were thrown out. MiTCR, run with a Q25 quality threshold and the strictest error-elimination algorithm, handled CDR3 identification, clonotype clustering and error correction. Lower-bound total TCR beta diversity was estimated with a nonparametric unseen species model using Euler transformation. TCRdb reprocessing: public reads trimmed at Q25 with fastp, clones called with MiXCR, in-frame beta chains kept. Here each entry gathers all rows of one CDR3 protein and keeps the most common genes and DNA. For this entry, the V and J calls and clone size follow TCRdb and not the study's own pipeline. The sample includes under 1,000,000 distinct CDR3 sequences, with around 36% observed a single time. Clones ranked in the top ten supply around 13% of the sample.

Sample: blood. The chain was built from TRBV5-1 and TRBJ2-7; the D gene is perhaps TRBD1 or TRBD2, as each covers 5 bases. The receptor was isolated from a man aged 18 to 30 in good health. CDR3 sequence: CASSTGEGPYEQYF. The DNA is as follows: TGCGCCAGCAGCACAGGAGAGGGTCCCTACGAGCAGTACTTC.